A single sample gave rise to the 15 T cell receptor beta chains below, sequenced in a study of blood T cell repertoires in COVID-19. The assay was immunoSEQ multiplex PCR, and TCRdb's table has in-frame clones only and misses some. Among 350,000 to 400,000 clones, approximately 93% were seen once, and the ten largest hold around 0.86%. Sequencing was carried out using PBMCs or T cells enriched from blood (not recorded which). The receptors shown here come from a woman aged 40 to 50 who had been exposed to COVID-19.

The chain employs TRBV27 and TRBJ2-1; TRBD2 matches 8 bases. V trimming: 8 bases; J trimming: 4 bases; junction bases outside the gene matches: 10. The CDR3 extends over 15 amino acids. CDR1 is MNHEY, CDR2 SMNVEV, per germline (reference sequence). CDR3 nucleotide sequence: TGTGCCAGCTGTGCCGTAACTAGCGGTTACAATGAGCAGTTCTTC. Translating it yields CASCAVTSGYNEQFF.

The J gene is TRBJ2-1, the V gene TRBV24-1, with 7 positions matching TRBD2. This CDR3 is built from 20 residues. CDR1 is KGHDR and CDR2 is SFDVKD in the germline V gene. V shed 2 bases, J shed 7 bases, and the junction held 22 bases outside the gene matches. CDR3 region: CATSDWASGADGLYKNEQFF. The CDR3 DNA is TGTGCCACCAGTGATTGGGCTAGCGGAGCTGACGGCCTCTACAAGAATGAGCAGTTCTTC.

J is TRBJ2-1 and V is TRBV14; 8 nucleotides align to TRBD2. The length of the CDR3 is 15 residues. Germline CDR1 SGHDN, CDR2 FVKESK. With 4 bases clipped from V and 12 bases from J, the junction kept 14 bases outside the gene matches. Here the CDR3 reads CASSLGERGPRGQFF. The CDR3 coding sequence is TGTGCCAGCAGCCTCGGAGAGCGGGGGCCCCGTGGGCAGTTCTTC.

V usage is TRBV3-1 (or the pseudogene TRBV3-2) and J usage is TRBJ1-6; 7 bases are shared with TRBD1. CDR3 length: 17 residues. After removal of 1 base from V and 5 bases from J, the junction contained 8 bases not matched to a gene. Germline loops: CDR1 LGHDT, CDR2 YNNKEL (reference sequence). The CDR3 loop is CASSQVSQGWDNSPLHF. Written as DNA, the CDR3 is TGTGCCAGCAGCCAAGTATCACAGGGGTGGGATAATTCACCCCTCCACTTT.

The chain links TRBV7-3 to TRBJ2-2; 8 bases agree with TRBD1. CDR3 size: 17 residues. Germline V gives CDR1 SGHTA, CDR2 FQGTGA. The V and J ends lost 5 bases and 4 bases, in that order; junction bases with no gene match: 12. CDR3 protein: CASSPTGTGWVTGELFF. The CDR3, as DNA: TGTGCCAGCAGCCCTACCGGGACAGGTTGGGTCACCGGGGAGCTGTTTTTT.

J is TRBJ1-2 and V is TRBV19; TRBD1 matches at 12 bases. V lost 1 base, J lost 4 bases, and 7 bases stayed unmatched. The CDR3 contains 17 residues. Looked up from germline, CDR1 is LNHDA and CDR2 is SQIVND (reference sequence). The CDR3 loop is CASSIGPGGQGAYGYTF. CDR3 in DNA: TGTGCCAGTAGTATAGGTCCCGGGGGACAGGGGGCCTATGGCTACACCTTC.

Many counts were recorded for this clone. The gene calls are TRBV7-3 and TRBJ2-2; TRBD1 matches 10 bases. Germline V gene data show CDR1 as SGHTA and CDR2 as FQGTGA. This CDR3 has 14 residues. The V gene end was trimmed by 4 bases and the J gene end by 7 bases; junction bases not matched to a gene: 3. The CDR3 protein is CASSSGQGHGELFF. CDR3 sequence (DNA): TGTGCCAGCAGCTCGGGACAGGGGCACGGGGAGCTGTTTTTT.

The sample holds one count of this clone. CDR3 sequence reads: CASSRQGYNSPLHF. The CDR3, as DNA: TGTGCCAGCAGCCGACAGGGGTATAATTCACCCCTCCACTTT. The V call is TRBV27, the J call TRBJ1-6; 8 positions match TRBD1. This CDR3 is built from 14 residues. The trim removed 6 bases at V and 4 bases at J, leaving 2 bases unmatched. From germline, CDR1 is MNHEY and CDR2 SMNVEV (reference sequence).

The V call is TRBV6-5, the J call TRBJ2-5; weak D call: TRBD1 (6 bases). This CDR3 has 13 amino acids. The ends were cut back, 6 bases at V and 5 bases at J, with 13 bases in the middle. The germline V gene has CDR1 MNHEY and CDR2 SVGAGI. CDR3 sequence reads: CASSRGPPETQYF. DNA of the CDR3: TGTGCCAGCAGCAGGGGACCCCCTGAGACCCAGTACTTC.

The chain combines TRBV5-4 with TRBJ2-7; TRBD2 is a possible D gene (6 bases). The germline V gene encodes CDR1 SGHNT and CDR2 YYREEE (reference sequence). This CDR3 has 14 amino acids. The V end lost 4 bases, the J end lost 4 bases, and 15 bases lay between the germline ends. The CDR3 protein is CASSNRDSTYEQYF. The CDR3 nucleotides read TGTGCCAGCAGCAACCGGGACTCCACGTACGAGCAGTACTTC.

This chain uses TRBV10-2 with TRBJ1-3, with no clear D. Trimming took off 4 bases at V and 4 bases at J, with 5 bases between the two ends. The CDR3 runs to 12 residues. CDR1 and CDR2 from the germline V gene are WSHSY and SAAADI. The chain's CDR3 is CASSVQGNTIYF. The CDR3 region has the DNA TGCGCCAGCAGTGTCCAAGGAAACACCATATATTTT.

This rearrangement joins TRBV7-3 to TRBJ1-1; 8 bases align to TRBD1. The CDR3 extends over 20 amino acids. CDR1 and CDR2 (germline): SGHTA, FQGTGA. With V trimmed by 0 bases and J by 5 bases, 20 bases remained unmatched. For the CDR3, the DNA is TGTGCCAGCAGCTTAACGAGCGGGCATGGGGCCAGGGGGCTTTGGACTGAAGCTTTCTTT. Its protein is CASSLTSGHGARGLWTEAFF. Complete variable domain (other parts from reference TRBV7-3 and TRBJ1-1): GAGVSQTPSNKVTEKGKYVELRCDPISGHTALYWYRQSLGQGPEFLIYFQGTGAADDSGLPNDRFFAVRPEGSVSTLKIQRTERGDSAVYLCASSLTSGHGARGLWTEAFFGQGTRLTVV.

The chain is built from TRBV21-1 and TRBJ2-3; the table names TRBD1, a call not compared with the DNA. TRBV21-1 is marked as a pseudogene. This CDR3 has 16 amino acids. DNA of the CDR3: TGTGCCAGCAGCAATGGGACAGGGAGGGGCACAGATACGCAGTATTTT. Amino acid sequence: CASSNGTGRGTDTQYF.

This CDR3 reads CASSRQGAAPEAFF. The CDR3 DNA follows: TGTGCCAGCAGCCGCCAAGGGGCGGCGCCTGAAGCTTTCTTT. This chain links TRBV4-2 with TRBJ1-1, with D possibly being TRBD1 (5 bases). Germline CDR1 is LGHNA and CDR2 is YNFKEQ. Trimming removed 4 bases at V and 6 bases at J, with 15 bases between. CDR3 length: 14 amino acids.

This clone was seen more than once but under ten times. CDR3 region: CASSKRGDYGYTF. The CDR3 nucleotides are TGTGCCAGTAGTAAAAGAGGAGACTATGGCTACACCTTC. This chain uses TRBV19 with TRBJ1-2, with unresolved D. From germline, CDR1 is LNHDA and CDR2 SQIVND (reference sequence). The CDR3 is 13 residues long. V lost 4 bases to trimming and J lost 3 bases, with 9 bases between them.